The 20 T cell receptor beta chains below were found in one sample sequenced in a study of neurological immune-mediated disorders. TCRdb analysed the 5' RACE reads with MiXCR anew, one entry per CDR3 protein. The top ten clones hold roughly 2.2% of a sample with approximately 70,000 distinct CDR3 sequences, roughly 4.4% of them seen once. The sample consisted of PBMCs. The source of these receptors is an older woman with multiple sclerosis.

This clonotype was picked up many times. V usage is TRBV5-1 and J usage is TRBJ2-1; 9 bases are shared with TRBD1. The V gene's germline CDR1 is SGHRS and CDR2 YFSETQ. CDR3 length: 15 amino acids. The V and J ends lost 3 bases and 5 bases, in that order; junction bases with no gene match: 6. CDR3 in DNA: TGCGCCAGCAGCTCCTCCGGGACAGGGCACAATGAGCAGTTCTTC. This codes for CASSSSGTGHNEQFF.

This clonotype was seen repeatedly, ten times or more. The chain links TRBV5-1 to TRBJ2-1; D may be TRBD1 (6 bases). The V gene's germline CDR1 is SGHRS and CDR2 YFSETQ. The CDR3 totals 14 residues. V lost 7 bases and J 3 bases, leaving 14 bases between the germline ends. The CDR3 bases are TGCGCCAGCCAGGAGAGACAGGACTACAATGAGCAGTTCTTC. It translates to CASQERQDYNEQFF.

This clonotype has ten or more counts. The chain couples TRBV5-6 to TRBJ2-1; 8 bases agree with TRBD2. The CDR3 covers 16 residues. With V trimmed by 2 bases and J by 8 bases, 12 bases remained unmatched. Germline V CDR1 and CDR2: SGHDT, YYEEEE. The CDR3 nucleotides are TGTGCCAGCAGCTTCTACCGAGCGGGAGCAATAGATGAGCAGTTCTTC. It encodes CASSFYRAGAIDEQFF.

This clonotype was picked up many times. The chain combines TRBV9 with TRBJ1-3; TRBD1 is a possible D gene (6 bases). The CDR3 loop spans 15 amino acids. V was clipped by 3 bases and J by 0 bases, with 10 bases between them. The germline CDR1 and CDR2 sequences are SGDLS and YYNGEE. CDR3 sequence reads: CASSAGQNSGNTIYF. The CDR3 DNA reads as TGTGCCAGCAGCGCCGGACAGAACTCTGGAAACACCATATATTTT.

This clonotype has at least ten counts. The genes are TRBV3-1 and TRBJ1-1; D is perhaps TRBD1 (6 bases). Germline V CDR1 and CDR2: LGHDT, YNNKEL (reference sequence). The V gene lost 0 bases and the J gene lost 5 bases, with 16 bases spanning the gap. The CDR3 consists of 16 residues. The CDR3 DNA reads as TGTGCCAGCAGCCAAGATGGGACACTTATAACTACTGAAGCTTTCTTT. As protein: CASSQDGTLITTEAFF.

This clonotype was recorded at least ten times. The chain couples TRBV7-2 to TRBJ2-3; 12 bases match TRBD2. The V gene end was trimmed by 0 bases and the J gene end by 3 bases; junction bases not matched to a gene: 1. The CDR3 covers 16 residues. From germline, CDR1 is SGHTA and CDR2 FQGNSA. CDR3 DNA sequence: TGTGCCAGCAGCTTAGCACTAGCGGGAGGTACAGATACGCAGTATTTT. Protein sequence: CASSLALAGGTDTQYF.

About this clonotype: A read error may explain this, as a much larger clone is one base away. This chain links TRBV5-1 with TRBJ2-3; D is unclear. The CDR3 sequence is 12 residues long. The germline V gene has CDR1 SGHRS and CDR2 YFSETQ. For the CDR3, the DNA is TGCGCCTGCAGCTTACCCACAGATACGCAGTATTTT. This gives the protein CACSLPTDTQYF.

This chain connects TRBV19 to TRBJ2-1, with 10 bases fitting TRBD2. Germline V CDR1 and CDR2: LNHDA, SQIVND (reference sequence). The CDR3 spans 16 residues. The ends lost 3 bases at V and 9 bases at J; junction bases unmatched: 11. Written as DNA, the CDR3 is TGTGCCAGTAGTATCGTGCCTAGCGGGAGCACATCTGAGCAGTTCTTC. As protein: CASSIVPSGSTSEQFF.

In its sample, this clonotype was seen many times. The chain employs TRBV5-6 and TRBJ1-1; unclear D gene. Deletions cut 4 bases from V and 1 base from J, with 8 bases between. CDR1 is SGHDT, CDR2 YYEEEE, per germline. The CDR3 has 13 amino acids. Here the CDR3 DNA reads TGTGCCAGCAGCCTGACCTGGAACACTGAAGCTTTCTTT. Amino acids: CASSLTWNTEAFF.

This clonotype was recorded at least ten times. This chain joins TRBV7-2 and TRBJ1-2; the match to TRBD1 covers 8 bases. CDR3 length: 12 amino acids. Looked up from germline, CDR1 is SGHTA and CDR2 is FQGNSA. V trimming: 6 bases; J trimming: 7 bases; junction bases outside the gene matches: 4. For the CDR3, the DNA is TGTGCCAGCAGACTACAGGGGGGTGGCTACACCTTC. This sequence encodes CASRLQGGGYTF.

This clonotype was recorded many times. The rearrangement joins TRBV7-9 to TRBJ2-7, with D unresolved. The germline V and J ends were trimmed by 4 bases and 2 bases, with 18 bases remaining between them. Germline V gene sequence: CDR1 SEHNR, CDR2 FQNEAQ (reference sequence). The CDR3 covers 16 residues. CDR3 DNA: TGTGCCAGCAGCTCCACTAATCCCCTCCCGGCCTACGAGCAGTACTTC. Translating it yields CASSSTNPLPAYEQYF.

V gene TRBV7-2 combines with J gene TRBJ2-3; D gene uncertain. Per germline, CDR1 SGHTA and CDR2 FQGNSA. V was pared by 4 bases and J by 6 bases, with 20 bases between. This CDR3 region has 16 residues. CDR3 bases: TGTGCCAGCAGCTCCCGAACAGCTATCATCGGGGATACGCAGTATTTT. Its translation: CASSSRTAIIGDTQYF.

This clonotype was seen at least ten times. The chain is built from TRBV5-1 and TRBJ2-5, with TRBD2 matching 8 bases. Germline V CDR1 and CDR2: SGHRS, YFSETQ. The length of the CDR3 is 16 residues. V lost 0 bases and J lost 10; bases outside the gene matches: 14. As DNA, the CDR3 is TGCGCCAGCAGCTTGGCTGGCGGGGGGAACGGTAGGGACCAGTACTTC. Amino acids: CASSLAGGGNGRDQYF.

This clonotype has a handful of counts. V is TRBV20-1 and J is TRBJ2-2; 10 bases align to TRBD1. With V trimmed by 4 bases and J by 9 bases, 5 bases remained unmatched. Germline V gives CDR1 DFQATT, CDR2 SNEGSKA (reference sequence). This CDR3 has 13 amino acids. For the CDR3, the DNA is TGCAGTGCTATCGGACAGGGGGGTAGGGAGCTGTTTTTT. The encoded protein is CSAIGQGGRELFF.

CDR3 sequence (DNA): TGTGCCAGCAGCTTAGCAGTAACAGATACGCAGTATTTT. Its translation is CASSLAVTDTQYF. V gene TRBV7-9 combines with J gene TRBJ2-3; D unresolved. CDR3 length equals 13 residues. Germline lookup yields CDR1 SEHNR and CDR2 FQNEAQ (reference sequence). The V and J ends lost 0 bases and 3 bases respectively, with 4 bases between them. The variable domain in full, completed from reference TRBV7-9 and TRBJ2-3, reads DTGVSQNPRHKITKRGQNVTFRCDPISEHNRLYWYRQTLGQGPEFLTYFQNEAQLEKSRLLSDRFSAERPKGSFSTLEIQRTEQGDSAMYLCASSLAVTDTQYFGPGTRLTVL.

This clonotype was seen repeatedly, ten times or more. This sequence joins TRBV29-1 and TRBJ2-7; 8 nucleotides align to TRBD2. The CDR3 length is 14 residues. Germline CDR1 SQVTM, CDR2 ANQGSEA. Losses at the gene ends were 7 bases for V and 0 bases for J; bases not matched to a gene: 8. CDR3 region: CSADGLAGSYEQYF. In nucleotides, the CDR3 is TGCAGCGCCGACGGGCTAGCGGGCTCCTACGAGCAGTACTTC.

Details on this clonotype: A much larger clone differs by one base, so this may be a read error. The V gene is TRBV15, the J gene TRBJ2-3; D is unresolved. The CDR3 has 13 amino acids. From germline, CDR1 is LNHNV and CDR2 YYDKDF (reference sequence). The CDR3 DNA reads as TGTGCCACCAGCAGAGGAAACACAGATACGCAGAATTTT. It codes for CATSRGNTDTQNF.

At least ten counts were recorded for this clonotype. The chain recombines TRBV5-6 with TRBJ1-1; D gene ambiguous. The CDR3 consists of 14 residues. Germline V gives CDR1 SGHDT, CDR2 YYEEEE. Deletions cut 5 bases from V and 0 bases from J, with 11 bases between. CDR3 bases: TGTGCCAGCAGGGTCCGGGGTCTGAACACTGAAGCTTTCTTT. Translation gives CASRVRGLNTEAFF.

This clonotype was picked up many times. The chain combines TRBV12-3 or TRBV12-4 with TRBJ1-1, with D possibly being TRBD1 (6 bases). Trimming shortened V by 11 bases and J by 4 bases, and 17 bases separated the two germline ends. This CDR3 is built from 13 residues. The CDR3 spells CAAARGSGTEAFF. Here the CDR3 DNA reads TGTGCCGCAGCCAGGGGATCTGGCACTGAAGCTTTCTTT.

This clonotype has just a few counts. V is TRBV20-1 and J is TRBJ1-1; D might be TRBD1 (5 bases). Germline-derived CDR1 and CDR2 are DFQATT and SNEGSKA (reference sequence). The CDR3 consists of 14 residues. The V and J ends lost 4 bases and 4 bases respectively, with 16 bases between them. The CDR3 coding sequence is TGCAGTGCTAAAGACAGCTCCCTGGGCACTGAAGCTTTCTTT. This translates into CSAKDSSLGTEAFF.